This section outlines one T cell receptor (beta chain) sequence together with its context. Its target is unknown. The data were taken from a study of resident and recirculating memory T cells in vitiligo. Study details: Each patient gave two lesional and two nonlesional epidermal shave biopsies, plus PBMCs. General study results and limits: Clonality differed among vitiligo lesions, with no unique dominant clone.

Method: immunoSEQ multiplex PCR; TCRdb's copy keeps in-frame clones and lacks some. The table records tens of thousands of clones, about 91% of them present only once. No change in lesions over the prior 6 months defined stable disease. V trimming: 1 base; J trimming: 2 bases; junction bases outside the gene matches: 6. Germline CDR1 SGHAT, CDR2 FQNNGV. This CDR3 region has 17 residues. Sequenced material: blood. This clonotype was sampled from a male donor with vitiligo. The rearrangement uses TRBV11-2 and TRBJ2-3; 10 bases align to TRBD2. CDR3 loop: CASSLGSLAGLTDTQYF. CDR3 nucleotide sequence: TGTGCCAGCAGCTTAGGGTCACTAGCGGGGCTCACAGATACGCAGTATTTT.